This T cell receptor beta chain appears in the sequencing data of a study of T cells after yellow fever vaccination. In the case of this clonotype: As yet, its antigen is unknown.

Deletions cut 5 bases from V and 5 bases from J, with 13 bases between. Per germline, CDR1 DFQATT and CDR2 SNEGSKA (reference sequence). This CDR3 comprises 14 residues. TCRdb re-derived calls from the 5' RACE reads in MiXCR, one entry per CDR3 protein. The data hold about 260,000 distinct CDR3 sequences, with 10% to 15% observed a single time. General study findings and limits: Weaker overall, the secondary response nonetheless peaked faster (day 5 versus 15).

The material was CD4+ T cells sorted from PBMCs, obtained 45 days after the yellow fever booster vaccination. This receptor was obtained from a man aged 25-45 years who received the YFV17D yellow fever vaccine. This chain uses TRBV20-1 with TRBJ1-6; no definite D call. For the CDR3, the DNA is TGCAGTGCTGACCGGGCACCCAATAATTCACCCCTCCACTTT. Translated, it gives CSADRAPNNSPLHF.